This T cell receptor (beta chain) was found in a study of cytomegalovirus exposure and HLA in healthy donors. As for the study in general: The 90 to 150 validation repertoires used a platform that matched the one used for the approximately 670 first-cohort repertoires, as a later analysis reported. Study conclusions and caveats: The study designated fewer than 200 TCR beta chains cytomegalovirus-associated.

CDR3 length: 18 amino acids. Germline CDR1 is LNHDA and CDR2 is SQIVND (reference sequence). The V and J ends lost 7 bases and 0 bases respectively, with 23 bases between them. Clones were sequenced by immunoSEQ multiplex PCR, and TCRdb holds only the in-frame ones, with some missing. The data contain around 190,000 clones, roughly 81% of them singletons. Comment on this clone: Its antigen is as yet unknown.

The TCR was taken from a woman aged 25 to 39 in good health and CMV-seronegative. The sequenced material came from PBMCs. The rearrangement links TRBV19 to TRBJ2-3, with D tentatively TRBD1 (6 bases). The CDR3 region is CASTDAPNRVSSTDTQYF. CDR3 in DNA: TGTGCCAGTACCGACGCCCCTAACAGGGTGTCTAGCACAGATACGCAGTATTTT.